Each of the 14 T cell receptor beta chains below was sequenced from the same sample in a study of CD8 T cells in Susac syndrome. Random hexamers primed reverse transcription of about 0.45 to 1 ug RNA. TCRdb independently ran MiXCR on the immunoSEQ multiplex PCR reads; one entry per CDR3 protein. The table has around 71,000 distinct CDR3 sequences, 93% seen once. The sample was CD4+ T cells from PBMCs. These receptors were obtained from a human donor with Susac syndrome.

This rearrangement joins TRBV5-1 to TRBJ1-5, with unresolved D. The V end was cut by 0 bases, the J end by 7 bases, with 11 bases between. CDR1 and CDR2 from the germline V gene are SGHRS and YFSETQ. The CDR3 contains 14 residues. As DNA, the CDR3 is TGCGCCAGCAGCTTGGCCCCGGAGGTGCAGCCCCAGCATTTT. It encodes CASSLAPEVQPQHF. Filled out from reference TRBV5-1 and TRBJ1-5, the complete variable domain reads KAGVTQTPRYLIKTRGQQVTLSCSPISGHRSVSWYQQTPGQGLQFLFEYFSETQRNKGNFPGRFSGRQFSNSRSEMNVSTLELGDSALYLCASSLAPEVQPQHFGDGTRLSIL.

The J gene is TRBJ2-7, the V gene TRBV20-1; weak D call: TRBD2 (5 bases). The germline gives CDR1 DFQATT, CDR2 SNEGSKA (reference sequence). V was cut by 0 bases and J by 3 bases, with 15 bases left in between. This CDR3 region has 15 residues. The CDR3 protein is CSARDQRSGGYEQYF. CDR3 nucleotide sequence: TGCAGTGCTAGAGATCAAAGAAGCGGAGGCTACGAGCAGTACTTC.

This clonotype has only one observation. CDR3 in DNA: TGTGCCAGCAGTTACTATAGTGGGGCAGGGTATGGCTACACCTTC. As protein: CASSYYSGAGYGYTF. J is TRBJ1-2 and V is TRBV6-5; a weak D match, TRBD1 (5 bases). Trimming took 1 base from V and 5 from J, leaving 14 bases between them. The CDR3 loop spans 15 amino acids. The germline CDR1 and CDR2 sequences are MNHEY and SVGAGI.

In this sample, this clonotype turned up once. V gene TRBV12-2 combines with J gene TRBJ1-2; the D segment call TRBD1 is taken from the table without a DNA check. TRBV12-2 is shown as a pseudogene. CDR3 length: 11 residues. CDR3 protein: CASRSREDYTF. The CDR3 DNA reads TGTGCAAGTCGCTCACGGGAAGACTACACCTTC.

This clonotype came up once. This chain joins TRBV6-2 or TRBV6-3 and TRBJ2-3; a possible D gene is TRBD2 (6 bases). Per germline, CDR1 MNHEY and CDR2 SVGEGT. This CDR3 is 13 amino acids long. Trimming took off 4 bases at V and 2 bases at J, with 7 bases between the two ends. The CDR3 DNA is TGTGCCAGCAGTTCGGGGGACACAGATACGCAGTATTTT. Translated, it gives CASSSGDTDTQYF.

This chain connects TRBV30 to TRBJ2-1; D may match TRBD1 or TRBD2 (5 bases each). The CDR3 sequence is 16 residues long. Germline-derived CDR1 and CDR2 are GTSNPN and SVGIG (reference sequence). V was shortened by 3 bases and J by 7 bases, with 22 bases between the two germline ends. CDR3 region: CAWRGLLGRRRNEQFF. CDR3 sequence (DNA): TGTGCCTGGAGGGGGCTCCTGGGACGTCGGAGAAATGAGCAGTTCTTC. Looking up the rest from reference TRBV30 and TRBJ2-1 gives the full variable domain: SQTIHQWPATLVQPVGSPLSLECTVEGTSNPNLYWYRQAAGRGLQLLFYSVGIGQISSEVPQNLSASRPQDRQFILSSKKLLLSDSGFYLCAWRGLLGRRRNEQFFGPGTRLTVL.

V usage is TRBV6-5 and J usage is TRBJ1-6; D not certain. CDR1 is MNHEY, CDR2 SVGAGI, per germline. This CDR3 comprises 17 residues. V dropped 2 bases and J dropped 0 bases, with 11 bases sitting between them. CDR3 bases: TGTGCCAGCAGTTACCCGCCAGGAAGCTCCTATAATTCACCCCTCCACTTT. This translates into CASSYPPGSSYNSPLHF.

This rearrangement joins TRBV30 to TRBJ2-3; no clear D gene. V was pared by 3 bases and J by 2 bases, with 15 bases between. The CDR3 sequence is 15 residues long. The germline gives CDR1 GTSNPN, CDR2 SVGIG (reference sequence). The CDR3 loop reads CAWSTLGINTDTQYF. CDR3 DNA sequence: TGTGCCTGGAGCACCCTTGGCATAAACACAGATACGCAGTATTTT. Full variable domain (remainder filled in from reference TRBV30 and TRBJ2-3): SQTIHQWPATLVQPVGSPLSLECTVEGTSNPNLYWYRQAAGRGLQLLFYSVGIGQISSEVPQNLSASRPQDRQFILSSKKLLLSDSGFYLCAWSTLGINTDTQYFGPGTRLTVL.

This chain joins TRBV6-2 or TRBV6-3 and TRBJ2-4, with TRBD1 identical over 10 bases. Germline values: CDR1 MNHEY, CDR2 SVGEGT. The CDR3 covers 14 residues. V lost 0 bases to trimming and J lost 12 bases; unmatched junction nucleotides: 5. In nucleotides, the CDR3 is TGTGCCAGCAGTTACTCCGGGACAGGGGCGTCTCAGTACTTC. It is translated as CASSYSGTGASQYF.

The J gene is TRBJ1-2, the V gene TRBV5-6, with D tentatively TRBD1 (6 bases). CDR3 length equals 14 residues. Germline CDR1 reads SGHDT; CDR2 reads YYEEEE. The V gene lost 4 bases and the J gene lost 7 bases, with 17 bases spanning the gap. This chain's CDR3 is CASSTRGAERGYTF. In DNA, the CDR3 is TGTGCCAGCAGCACGAGGGGGGCTGAGCGTGGCTACACCTTC.

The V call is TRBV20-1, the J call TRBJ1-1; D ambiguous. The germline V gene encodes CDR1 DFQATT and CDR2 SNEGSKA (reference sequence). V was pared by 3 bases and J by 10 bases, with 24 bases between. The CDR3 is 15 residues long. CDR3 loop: CSARSPLVESSLAFF. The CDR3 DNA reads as TGCAGTGCTAGGAGCCCCCTGGTAGAATCATCCCTAGCTTTCTTT.

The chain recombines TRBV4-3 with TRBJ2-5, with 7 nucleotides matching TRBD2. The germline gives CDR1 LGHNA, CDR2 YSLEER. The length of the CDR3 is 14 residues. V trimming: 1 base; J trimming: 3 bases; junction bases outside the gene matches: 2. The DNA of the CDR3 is TGCGCCAGCAGCCAAGCCCTAGCGGAAGAGACCCAGTACTTC. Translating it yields CASSQALAEETQYF.

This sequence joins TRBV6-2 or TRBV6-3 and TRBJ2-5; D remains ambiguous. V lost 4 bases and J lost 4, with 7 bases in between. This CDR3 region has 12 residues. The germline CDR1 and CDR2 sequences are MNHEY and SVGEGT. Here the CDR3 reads CASSWMGETQYF. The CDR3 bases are TGTGCCAGCAGTTGGATGGGAGAGACCCAGTACTTC.

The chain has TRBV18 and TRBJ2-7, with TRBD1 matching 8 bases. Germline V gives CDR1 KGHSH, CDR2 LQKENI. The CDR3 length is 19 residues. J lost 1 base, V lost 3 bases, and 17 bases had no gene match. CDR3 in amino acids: CASSPVQGARVGESYEQYF. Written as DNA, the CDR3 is TGTGCCAGCTCACCGGTGCAGGGGGCGCGGGTAGGTGAGTCCTACGAGCAGTACTTC. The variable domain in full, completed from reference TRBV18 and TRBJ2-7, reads NAGVMQNPRHLVRRRGQEARLRCSPMKGHSHVYWYRQLPEEGLKFMVYLQKENIIDESGMPKERFSAEFPKEGPSILRIQQVVRGDSAAYFCASSPVQGARVGESYEQYFGPGTRLTVT.